There are many counts of the clone carrying this T cell receptor (beta chain). Its antigen is as yet unknown. The data belong to a study of regulatory T cells in long-lasting Graves disease. General study results and limits: Gene preferences differed: TRBV28, TRBJ1-2, TRBJ2-5 in persistent cases.

Germline V gene sequence: CDR1 MDHEN, CDR2 SYDVKM. J gave up 2 bases and V 5 bases, and 10 bases lay outside the gene matches. CDR3 length: 18 residues. Time point described: persistent/refractory GD, antithyroid drugs over 5 years with positive TRAb. The TCR library used RNA extracted from PBMCs. Arm-PCR with iRepertoire HTBI primers amplified the CDR3 regions for these TCR beta libraries. TCRdb re-called the multiplex PCR reads with MiXCR, one entry per CDR3 protein. In the table there are approximately 350,000 distinct CDR3 sequences, around 23% of which are singletons. The chain recombines TRBV28 with TRBJ2-6; 9 bases are a match to TRBD1. Sample: peripheral blood mononuclear cells (PBMCs), taken when the disease was refractory, from a patient treated with antithyroid drugs. The sequence derives from a middle-aged woman with Graves disease. The CDR3 bases are TGTGCCAGCAGTACTACACCCGGGACAGGGACTGGGGCCAACGTCCTGACTTTC. Translated, it gives CASSTTPGTGTGANVLTF.